This T cell receptor (beta chain) derives from a study of T-cell memory formation after mild COVID-19. Study results and caveats: Later expanders leaned CD4+, whereas clones that contracted between day 15 and 85 were balanced CD4/CD8.

The V end was cut by 1 base, the J end by 0 bases, with 7 bases between. The CDR3 spans 15 residues. CDR1 and CDR2 from the germline V gene are SGHTA and FQGNSA. Many counts were recorded for this clonotype. Its antigen is currently unknown. MiXCR, run by TCRdb on the 5' RACE reads, gives a single entry per CDR3 protein. The table lists some 440,000 distinct CDR3 sequences, around 25% of them singletons. The source material was PBMCs or a T cell subset sorted from them (not recorded which). The clonotype was recovered from an adult woman who had mild COVID-19 (a few samples of this study predate the infection). Cell type and time point are not known. The chain is built from TRBV7-2 and TRBJ2-1; D remains ambiguous. CDR3 region: CASSLGGTSYNEQFF. CDR3 DNA sequence: TGTGCCAGCAGCTTAGGCGGAACCTCCTACAATGAGCAGTTCTTC.